The 28 T cell receptor beta chains below were found in one sample sequenced in a study of T cells after posttransplantation cyclophosphamide. TCRdb keeps only in-frame clones here, not all; method: immunoSEQ multiplex PCR. The sample has 25,000 to 30,000 clones, 70% to 90% seen once. Material for sequencing was PBMCs. The receptors shown here come from a man aged 50 or older.

The J gene is TRBJ2-2, the V gene TRBV9; D is undetermined. Trimming cost V 1 base and J 7 bases, with 14 bases left between them. The CDR3 runs to 15 residues. Per the germline V gene, CDR1 is SGDLS and CDR2 is YYNGEE. CDR3 sequence reads: CASSVSPLIGGELFF. The CDR3 DNA is TGTGCCAGCAGCGTAAGTCCCCTTATCGGCGGGGAGCTGTTTTTT. Variable domain in full (rest from reference TRBV9 and TRBJ2-2): DSGVTQTPKHLITATGQRVTLRCSPRSGDLSVYWYQQSLDQGLQFLIQYYNGEERAKGNILERFSAQQFPDLHSELNLSSLELGDSALYFCASSVSPLIGGELFFGEGSRLTVL.

This sequence joins TRBV28 and TRBJ1-5; 9 bases fit TRBD1. J was trimmed by 7 bases and V by 7 bases; bases with no gene match: 11. The CDR3 runs to 15 residues. Germline CDR1 is MDHEN and CDR2 is SYDVKM. The chain's CDR3 is CASTPYRGRSQPQHF. The CDR3 coding sequence is TGTGCCAGCACCCCCTACAGGGGGCGCAGCCAGCCCCAGCATTTT.

The rearrangement uses TRBV7-3 and TRBJ2-3; the match to TRBD1 covers 7 bases. V lost 3 bases and J lost 5; bases outside the gene matches: 5. The CDR3 covers 14 residues. CDR1 SGHTA and CDR2 FQGTGA come from the germline V gene. For the CDR3, the DNA is TGTGCCAGCAGCTTGACAGGGATAAGAGATACGCAGTATTTT. It encodes CASSLTGIRDTQYF.

The rearrangement links TRBV28 to TRBJ1-5; 8 bases are shared with TRBD1. V shed 6 bases, J shed 10 bases, and the junction held 14 bases outside the gene matches. The CDR3 totals 15 residues. Germline V gives CDR1 MDHEN, CDR2 SYDVKM. CDR3 nucleotides: TGTGCCAGCAGACCTCTTGGGACAGGTCCGTTTCCCCAGCATTTT. Protein product: CASRPLGTGPFPQHF. Together with reference TRBV28 and TRBJ1-5, the CDR3 gives the full variable domain: DVKVTQSSRYLVKRTGEKVFLECVQDMDHENMFWYRQDPGLGLRLIYFSYDVKMKEKGDIPEGYSVSREKKERFSLILESASTNQTSMYLCASRPLGTGPFPQHFGDGTRLSIL.

CDR3 amino acids: CASGQTSLNTEAFF. The CDR3 coding sequence is TGTGCTAGTGGTCAGACTAGCCTGAACACTGAAGCTTTCTTT. The chain combines TRBV12-5 with TRBJ1-1, with unresolved D. The V gene lost 5 bases and the J gene lost 0 bases, with 10 bases spanning the gap. CDR3 length: 14 amino acids. Germline values: CDR1 LGHNT, CDR2 FRNRAP.

The chain couples TRBV7-9 to TRBJ2-5; 12 bases are a match to TRBD2. The CDR3 consists of 16 residues. The junction had 4 bases not matched to a gene; V was cut back by 0 bases and J by 5 bases. Germline assignment: CDR1 SEHNR and CDR2 FQNEAQ (reference sequence). CDR3 in amino acids: CASSLATSGGAETQYF. In DNA form, the CDR3 reads TGTGCCAGCAGCTTAGCGACTAGCGGGGGAGCGGAGACCCAGTACTTC.

The J gene is TRBJ2-3, the V gene TRBV11-2; no clear D gene. The length of the CDR3 is 15 residues. V was trimmed by 2 bases and J by 2 bases, leaving 11 bases between them. Per germline, CDR1 SGHAT and CDR2 FQNNGV. As DNA, the CDR3 is TGTGCCAGCAGCTTACGACAAGACCCCACAGATACGCAGTATTTT. Amino acids: CASSLRQDPTDTQYF. Full variable domain (rest looked up from reference TRBV11-2 and TRBJ2-3): EAGVAQSPRYKIIEKRQSVAFWCNPISGHATLYWYQQILGQGPKLLIQFQNNGVVDDSQLPKDRFSAERLKGVDSTLKIQPAKLEDSAVYLCASSLRQDPTDTQYFGPGTRLTVL.

This clone was picked up one time. The chain has TRBV5-6 and TRBJ2-6; 7 positions match TRBD2. This CDR3 contains 15 residues. Germline V lookup: CDR1 SGHDT, CDR2 YYEEEE. The V and J ends lost 2 bases and 3 bases, in that order; junction bases with no gene match: 2. The chain's CDR3 is CASSFRDYGANVLTF. In DNA, the CDR3 is TGTGCCAGCAGCTTCAGGGACTATGGGGCCAACGTCCTGACTTTC.

The V call is TRBV27, the J call TRBJ2-2; no clear D gene. The CDR3 is made up of 12 amino acids. The germline V and J ends were trimmed by 6 bases and 7 bases, with 9 bases remaining between them. CDR1 and CDR2 (germline): MNHEY, SMNVEV (reference sequence). Here the CDR3 DNA reads TGTGCCAGCAGGAGAGCAAACGGGGAGCTGTTTTTT. It translates to CASRRANGELFF.

The V gene is TRBV28, the J gene TRBJ1-5; 9 bases map to TRBD1. The CDR3 is 19 residues long. The J segment lost 0 bases and the V segment lost 3 bases, leaving 12 bases of the junction unmatched. The germline CDR1 and CDR2 sequences are MDHEN and SYDVKM. The CDR3 DNA reads as TGTGCCAGCAGTTTTTACGGACAGGGGAGACCGTATAGCAATCAGCCCCAGCATTTT. It specifies CASSFYGQGRPYSNQPQHF.

The J gene is TRBJ2-1, the V gene TRBV11-2; D not certain. V gave up 5 bases and J gave up 8 bases, with 16 bases separating them. The CDR3 has 14 amino acids. The germline V gene has CDR1 SGHAT and CDR2 FQNNGV. CDR3 DNA sequence: TGTGCCAGCAGCCACCAGCCCGAGACTCATGAGCAGTTCTTC. Its translation: CASSHQPETHEQFF.

This sequence joins TRBV7-2 and TRBJ2-1, with 9 bases identical to TRBD1. The CDR3 contains 14 residues. The ends lost 5 bases at V and 5 bases at J; junction bases unmatched: 4. From germline, CDR1 is SGHTA and CDR2 FQGNSA. DNA for the CDR3: TGTGCCAGCAGCCAAGGACAGGGGAACAATGAGCAGTTCTTC. Its protein is CASSQGQGNNEQFF. Complete variable domain (other parts from reference TRBV7-2 and TRBJ2-1): GAGVSQSPSNKVTEKGKDVELRCDPISGHTALYWYRQSLGQGLEFLIYFQGNSAPDKSGLPSDRFSAERTGGSVSTLTIQRTQQEDSAVYLCASSQGQGNNEQFFGPGTRLTVL.

CDR3 sequence (DNA): TGCAGCGTTGAACGTACCGGGACAGGGTCGAATGAGCAGTTCTTC. Protein sequence: CSVERTGTGSNEQFF. The chain links TRBV29-1 to TRBJ2-1, with 9 bases identical to TRBD1. The V gene end was trimmed by 2 bases and the J gene end by 7 bases; junction bases not matched to a gene: 9. Germline assignment: CDR1 SQVTM and CDR2 ANQGSEA. The CDR3 covers 15 residues.

The rearrangement uses TRBV4-2 and TRBJ2-3; D uncertain. V shed 4 bases and J shed 1 base, with 9 bases lying between them. The germline CDR1 and CDR2 sequences are LGHNA and YNFKEQ. The CDR3 extends over 14 amino acids. CDR3 sequence: CASSPLGGTDTQYF. DNA of the CDR3: TGTGCCAGCAGCCCCCTAGGCGGCACAGATACGCAGTATTTT.

This chain uses TRBV9 with TRBJ2-1; D might be TRBD2 (6 bases). The germline V gene encodes CDR1 SGDLS and CDR2 YYNGEE. V dropped 7 bases and J dropped 4 bases, with 9 bases sitting between them. The CDR3 is made up of 12 amino acids. DNA for the CDR3: TGTGCCAGCGGGGAGGAGTACAATGAGCAGTTCTTC. Amino acids: CASGEEYNEQFF. Looking up the rest from reference TRBV9 and TRBJ2-1 gives the full variable domain: DSGVTQTPKHLITATGQRVTLRCSPRSGDLSVYWYQQSLDQGLQFLIQYYNGEERAKGNILERFSAQQFPDLHSELNLSSLELGDSALYFCASGEEYNEQFFGPGTRLTVL.

This clone was recorded once. J is TRBJ2-1 and V is TRBV6-5; TRBD1 aligns across 11 bases. The V segment lost 5 bases and the J segment 10 bases; nucleotides outside the gene matches: 7. This CDR3 spans 14 amino acids. Germline assignment: CDR1 MNHEY and CDR2 SVGAGI. The CDR3 sequence is CASSRDRGIGEQFF. Written as DNA, the CDR3 is TGTGCCAGCAGTAGGGACAGGGGGATAGGCGAGCAGTTCTTC.

V gene TRBV5-1 combines with J gene TRBJ1-5, with D perhaps TRBD1 (6 bases). The CDR3 sequence is 15 residues long. V lost 4 bases and J lost 1, with 12 bases in between. Germline V gene sequence: CDR1 SGHRS, CDR2 YFSETQ. CDR3 DNA sequence: TGCGCCAGCAGCCTGGAGACAGGCAGCAATCAGCCCCAGCATTTT. Translated, it gives CASSLETGSNQPQHF.

This rearrangement joins TRBV2 to TRBJ1-2; weak D call: TRBD1 (6 bases). The CDR3 is 15 residues long. The V and J ends lost 2 bases and 2 bases respectively, with 12 bases between them. The germline gives CDR1 SNHLY, CDR2 FYNNEI. CDR3 amino acids: CASSESGGGNYGYTF. The CDR3 bases are TGTGCCAGCAGTGAAAGTGGGGGCGGGAACTATGGCTACACCTTC.

The chain recombines TRBV4-1 with TRBJ1-3; D gene unclear. The ends were cut back, 0 bases at V and 9 bases at J, with 18 bases in the middle. This CDR3 region has 16 residues. The germline gives CDR1 MGHRA, CDR2 YSYEKL. CDR3 in DNA: TGCGCCAGCAGCCAAGATCCACCGGAGGACGGAGCCACCATATATTTT. Amino acids: CASSQDPPEDGATIYF.

V gene TRBV27 combines with J gene TRBJ2-7; TRBD1 agrees at 10 bases. V lost 6 bases and J lost 4; bases outside the gene matches: 9. The CDR3 runs 15 residues. Germline CDR1 and CDR2: MNHEY and SMNVEV (reference sequence). The CDR3 spells CASSYRDRGVYEQYF. CDR3 sequence (DNA): TGTGCCAGCAGCTACCGGGACAGGGGTGTTTACGAGCAGTACTTC.

This chain's CDR3 is CASSLTYRRGDTGELFF. For the CDR3, the DNA is TGTGCCAGCAGCTTAACGTACAGGCGGGGGGACACCGGGGAGCTGTTTTTT. This chain links TRBV7-3 with TRBJ2-2; 8 bases are a match to TRBD2. Germline loops: CDR1 SGHTA, CDR2 FQGTGA. Trimming removed 0 bases from V and 3 bases from J; junction bases left unmatched: 6. The CDR3 consists of 17 residues.

J is TRBJ2-5 and V is TRBV10-3; the D is unclear. There are 15 residues in the CDR3. Germline V CDR1 and CDR2: ENHRY, SYGVKD. V gave up 0 bases and J gave up 2 bases, with 10 bases separating them. The CDR3 bases are TGTGCCATCAGTGAGTCTATCGCGGTACAAGAGACCCAGTACTTC. Its protein is CAISESIAVQETQYF.

The chain has TRBV6-1 and TRBJ2-1, with 7 bases that match TRBD1. This CDR3 spans 15 amino acids. With 4 bases clipped from V and 6 bases from J, the junction kept 9 bases outside the gene matches. The germline V gene has CDR1 MNHNS and CDR2 SASEGT. The DNA of the CDR3 is TGTGCCAGCAGTGCCCTGACAGGGCCATCCAATGAGCAGTTCTTC. Encoded protein: CASSALTGPSNEQFF.

The chain couples TRBV29-1 to TRBJ2-7, with 11 bases fitting TRBD2. This CDR3 is 14 amino acids long. Germline CDR1 and CDR2: SQVTM and ANQGSEA. The J segment lost 5 bases and the V segment lost 8 bases, leaving 11 bases of the junction unmatched. The CDR3 here is CSISSGRALDEQYF. The CDR3 nucleotides read TGCAGCATAAGTAGCGGGAGGGCCTTGGACGAGCAGTACTTC.

The chain has TRBV11-3 and TRBJ2-1, with 10 bases matching TRBD1. V dropped 5 bases and J dropped 10; count of bases not matched to a gene: 14. The V gene's germline CDR1 is SGHNT and CDR2 YENEEA. The CDR3 extends over 16 amino acids. DNA of the CDR3: TGTGCCAGCAGCCAGGGGGGACAGGGGCCCAGCCACGAGCAGTTCTTC. Its protein product is CASSQGGQGPSHEQFF.

The chain employs TRBV6-1 and TRBJ1-5, with TRBD1 matching over 7 bases. CDR1 and CDR2 from the germline V gene are MNHNS and SASEGT. The J segment lost 10 bases and the V segment lost 7 bases, leaving 7 bases of the junction unmatched. This CDR3 has 12 residues. CDR3 nucleotide sequence: TGTGCCAGCACCGACAGGGTTGATCCCCAGCATTTT. Translated, it gives CASTDRVDPQHF.

The chain joins TRBV11-3 to TRBJ2-6, with D possibly matching TRBD2 (5 bases). The V end was cut by 7 bases, the J end by 0 bases, with 13 bases between. CDR3 length: 16 amino acids. Germline lookup yields CDR1 SGHNT and CDR2 YENEEA. CDR3 DNA: TGTGCCAGCAAGCGGACGGGTGGCTCTGGGGCCAACGTCCTGACTTTC. The encoded protein is CASKRTGGSGANVLTF. The variable domain in full, with the rest retrieved from reference TRBV11-3 and TRBJ2-6, is EAGVVQSPRYKIIEKKQPVAFWCNPISGHNTLYWYLQNLGQGPELLIRYENEEAVDDSQLPKDRFSAERLKGVDSTLKIQPAELGDSAVYLCASKRTGGSGANVLTFGAGSRLTVL.

V and J are TRBV30 and TRBJ1-1, with a tentative D call TRBD1 (5 bases). There are 14 residues in the CDR3. Trimming removed 0 bases from V and 1 base from J, with 9 bases in between. Per the germline V gene, CDR1 is GTSNPN and CDR2 is SVGIG (reference sequence). CDR3 nucleotides: TGTGCCTGGAGTGTAGGGGCCCGGAACACTGAAGCTTTCTTT. Protein: CAWSVGARNTEAFF.